The rows below give T cell receptor beta chains drawn from one sample of a study of T-cell reconstitution after alpha-beta-depleted transplantation in children. TCRdb analysed the PCR reads with MiXCR anew, one entry per CDR3 protein. The table lists about 610,000 distinct CDR3 sequences, roughly a tenth of them singletons. The specimen comprised PBMCs from the stem cell graft donor, sampled from the stem cell graft. These receptor sequences come from a human donor who donated a stem cell graft to a child with acute myeloid leukemia. Both conserved end residues are part of each CDR3. Fields, in order: D gene, V gene, clone size, J gene, CDR3 protein, CDR3 DNA. A D gene is named only where the DNA matches it firmly. Expanded clones are given a class, and other clones once, few, many or no size at all.

D: -; V: TRBV29-1; size: few; J: TRBJ2-1; CDR3: CSVGSTNEQFF; DNA: TGCAGCGTTGGTAGTACCAATGAGCAGTTCTTC
D: -; V: TRBV5-4; size: -; J: TRBJ2-2; CDR3: CASSRTTAGSTGELFF; DNA: TGTGCCAGCAGTCGAACGACCGCAGGGAGCACCGGGGAGCTGTTTTTT
D: -; V: TRBV12-3/TRBV12-4; size: many; J: TRBJ1-3; CDR3: CASTLGSSGNTIYF; DNA: TGTGCCAGCACCTTGGGGTCCTCTGGAAACACCATATATTTT
D: TRBD1; V: TRBV3-1; size: many; J: TRBJ2-2; CDR3: CASRDRGNTGELFF; DNA: TGTGCCAGCAGGGACAGGGGGAACACCGGGGAGCTGTTTTTT
D: -; V: TRBV27; size: -; J: TRBJ1-2; CDR3: CASSSWVGREPWGYTF; DNA: TGTGCCAGCAGTTCGTGGGTTGGGAGGGAGCCTTGGGGCTACACCTTC
D: TRBD2; V: TRBV7-3; size: few; J: TRBJ2-3; CDR3: CASSLRGLAGADTQYF; DNA: TGTGCCAGCAGCTTAAGGGGACTAGCGGGAGCAGATACGCAGTATTTT
D: TRBD2; V: TRBV7-9; size: few; J: TRBJ2-5; CDR3: CASSKSGLAEETQYF; DNA: TGTGCCAGCAGCAAAAGCGGGCTAGCGGAGGAGACCCAGTACTTC
D: -; V: TRBV5-5; size: few; J: TRBJ1-2; CDR3: CASSSYSSNYGYTF; DNA: TGTGCCAGCAGCTCCTACAGTTCTAACTATGGCTACACCTTC
D: TRBD2; V: TRBV20-1; size: many; J: TRBJ2-1; CDR3: CSARLAGVYNEQFF; DNA: TGCAGTGCTAGATTAGCGGGAGTATACAATGAGCAGTTCTTC
D: TRBD1; V: TRBV20-1; size: few; J: TRBJ1-2; CDR3: CSASGAGGSYGYTF; DNA: TGCAGTGCTAGTGGGGCAGGGGGGAGCTATGGCTACACCTTC
D: TRBD1; V: TRBV15; size: -; J: TRBJ1-4; CDR3: CATSYDRGREKLFF; DNA: TGTGCCACCAGCTACGACAGGGGCCGAGAAAAACTGTTTTTT
D: TRBD2; V: TRBV14; size: few; J: TRBJ2-1; CDR3: CASSPLAGAVSQFF; DNA: TGTGCCAGCAGCCCTCTAGCGGGAGCGGTTTCGCAGTTCTTC
D: TRBD2; V: TRBV5-4; size: many; J: TRBJ2-3; CDR3: CASSLAGGSSDTQYF; DNA: TGTGCCAGCAGCTTGGCTGGCGGGAGCTCAGATACGCAGTATTTT
D: TRBD2; V: TRBV7-3; size: few; J: TRBJ2-1; CDR3: CASSSSGNQYEQFF; DNA: TGTGCCAGCAGCTCTAGCGGGAATCAGTATGAGCAGTTCTTC
D: -; V: TRBV12-3/TRBV12-4; size: many; J: TRBJ2-7; CDR3: CASSLLNLDRLSSYEQYF; DNA: TGTGCCAGCAGTTTACTAAACCTGGACAGACTCTCCTCCTACGAGCAGTACTTC
D: TRBD1; V: TRBV29-1; size: many; J: TRBJ2-7; CDR3: CSVEVMDRSYEQYF; DNA: TGCAGCGTTGAAGTTATGGACAGGTCCTACGAGCAGTACTTC
D: TRBD1; V: TRBV2; size: few; J: TRBJ1-2; CDR3: CASSGDRVRSGNYGYTF; DNA: TGTGCCAGCAGTGGGGACAGGGTGAGGAGCGGTAACTATGGCTACACCTTC
D: -; V: TRBV4-3; size: few; J: TRBJ2-4; CDR3: CASSQDTSEYIQYF; DNA: TGCGCCAGCAGCCAAGACACGAGTGAGTACATTCAGTACTTC
D: -; V: TRBV25-1; size: few; J: TRBJ1-1; CDR3: CASKDPLVSEAFF; DNA: TGTGCCAGCAAGGACCCCCTCGTCTCTGAAGCTTTCTTT
D: -; V: TRBV6-1; size: -; J: TRBJ2-1; CDR3: CASSEQSLDYNEQFF; DNA: TGTGCCAGCAGTGAACAGTCGTTGGACTACAATGAGCAGTTCTTC
D: -; V: TRBV30; size: -; J: TRBJ2-7; CDR3: CARGALGGEQYF; DNA: TGTGCCCGCGGGGCCCTCGGGGGCGAGCAGTACTTC
D: -; V: TRBV24-1; size: many; J: TRBJ1-2; CDR3: CATSDWTGNYGYTF; DNA: TGTGCCACCAGTGATTGGACGGGGAACTATGGCTACACCTTC
D: -; V: TRBV12-3/TRBV12-4; size: -; J: TRBJ2-2; CDR3: CASSETNTGELFF; DNA: TGTGCCAGCAGTGAAACGAACACCGGGGAGCTGTTTTTT
D: TRBD1; V: TRBV30; size: -; J: TRBJ2-7; CDR3: CAWRMTGGYEQYF; DNA: TGTGCCTGGAGAATGACAGGGGGCTACGAGCAGTACTTC
D: -; V: TRBV20-1; size: many; J: TRBJ1-6; CDR3: CSARDEAPLHF; DNA: TGCAGTGCTAGAGATGAAGCGCCCCTCCACTTT
D: -; V: TRBV20-1; size: few; J: TRBJ1-4; CDR3: CSARDQQGGGEKLFF; DNA: TGCAGTGCTAGAGACCAACAGGGCGGGGGTGAAAAACTGTTTTTT
D: TRBD1; V: TRBV15; size: -; J: TRBJ1-5; CDR3: CATSLGQGSNRNQPQHF; DNA: TGTGCCACCAGTTTAGGACAGGGGTCTAATCGTAATCAGCCCCAGCATTTT
D: -; V: TRBV28; size: few; J: TRBJ1-1; CDR3: CASSGQGFSEAFF; DNA: TGTGCCAGCAGTGGGCAGGGGTTCTCTGAAGCTTTCTTT
D: -; V: TRBV20-1; size: -; J: TRBJ1-2; CDR3: CSARHAGEKIYGYTF; DNA: TGCAGTGCTCGACATGCAGGGGAAAAGATCTATGGCTACACCTTC